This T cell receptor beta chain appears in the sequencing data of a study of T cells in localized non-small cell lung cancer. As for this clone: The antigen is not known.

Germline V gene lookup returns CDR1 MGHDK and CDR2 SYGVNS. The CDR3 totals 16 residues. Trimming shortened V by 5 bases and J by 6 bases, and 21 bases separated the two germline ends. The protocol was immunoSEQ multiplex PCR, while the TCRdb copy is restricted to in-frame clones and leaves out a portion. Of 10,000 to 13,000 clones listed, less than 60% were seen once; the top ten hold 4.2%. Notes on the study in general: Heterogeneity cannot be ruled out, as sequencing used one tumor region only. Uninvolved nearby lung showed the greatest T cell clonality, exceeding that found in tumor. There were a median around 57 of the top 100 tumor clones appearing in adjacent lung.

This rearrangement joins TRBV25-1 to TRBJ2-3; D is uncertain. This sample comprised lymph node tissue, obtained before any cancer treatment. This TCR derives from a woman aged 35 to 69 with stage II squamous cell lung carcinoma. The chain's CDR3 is CASSTPATRAPDTQYF. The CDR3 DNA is TGTGCCAGCAGTACTCCGGCGACCCGGGCACCCGATACGCAGTATTTT. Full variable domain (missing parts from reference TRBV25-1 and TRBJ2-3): EADIYQTPRYLVIGTGKKITLECSQTMGHDKMYWYQQDPGMELHLIHYSYGVNSTEKGDLSSESTVSRIRTEHFPLTLESARPSHTSQYLCASSTPATRAPDTQYFGPGTRLTVL.